What follows are 13 T cell receptor beta chains derived from one specimen sequenced in a study of T cell responses to AZD1222 COVID-19 vaccine. The assay was immunoSEQ multiplex PCR, and TCRdb's table has in-frame clones only and misses some. The table shows about 150,000 clones, with around 88% occurring only once. The sample in question was peripheral blood, obtained 28 days after the second AZD1222 dose. Source of these receptors: an adult who received the AZD1222 COVID-19 vaccine.

This clone was recorded once. This sequence joins TRBV19 and TRBJ1-4, with D perhaps matching TRBD1 (6 bases). The CDR3 length is 17 residues. The germline V gene encodes CDR1 LNHDA and CDR2 SQIVND (reference sequence). Trimming removed 1 base from V and 10 bases from J, with 22 bases in between. CDR3 in amino acids: CASSIVEFGGPIGKLFF. The CDR3 bases are TGTGCCAGTAGTATAGTTGAATTTGGGGGCCCCATCGGAAAACTGTTTTTT.

The V and J genes are TRBV5-1 and TRBJ1-1, with 12 bases lining up with TRBD1. The J segment lost 3 bases and the V segment lost 1 base, leaving 7 bases of the junction unmatched. The CDR3 consists of 17 residues. The germline V gene has CDR1 SGHRS and CDR2 YFSETQ. CDR3 DNA: TGCGCCAGCAGCTTGTCCCGGGACAGGGGGCCGTACACTGAAGCTTTCTTT. Translating gives CASSLSRDRGPYTEAFF.

CDR3: CASSPGWGNTEAFF. In nucleotides, the CDR3 is TGTGCCAGCAGCCCAGGGTGGGGGAACACTGAAGCTTTCTTT. The chain links TRBV9 to TRBJ1-1, with D perhaps TRBD1 (5 bases). The germline V gene encodes CDR1 SGDLS and CDR2 YYNGEE. Deletions cut 4 bases from V and 1 base from J, with 11 bases between. The CDR3 is 14 residues long.

The J gene is TRBJ1-2, the V gene TRBV6-5, with TRBD1 matching 9 bases. The CDR3 has 15 amino acids. The germline CDR1 and CDR2 sequences are MNHEY and SVGAGI. The J segment lost 4 bases and the V segment lost 2 bases, leaving 5 bases of the junction unmatched. The CDR3 coding sequence is TGTGCCAGCAGTTACAGGGGACAGGGCTTCTATGGCTACACCTTC. Translated: CASSYRGQGFYGYTF.

This chain uses TRBV6-5 with TRBJ2-7; D not resolved. The CDR3 is 12 amino acids. V lost 8 bases to trimming and J lost 2 bases, with 10 bases between them. The germline V gene has CDR1 MNHEY and CDR2 SVGAGI. The CDR3: CASSAGTYEQYF. The CDR3 region has the DNA TGTGCCAGCTCAGCAGGAACCTACGAGCAGTACTTC.

The rearrangement joins TRBV11-2 to TRBJ2-1, with 10 bases aligning to TRBD1. The CDR3 has 14 amino acids. Looked up from germline, CDR1 is SGHAT and CDR2 is FQNNGV. J was trimmed by 4 bases and V by 4 bases; bases with no gene match: 1. Written as DNA, the CDR3 is TGTGCCAGCAGCTGGACAGGGGGTTACAATGAGCAGTTCTTC. Amino acid sequence: CASSWTGGYNEQFF.

CDR3 coding DNA: TGTGCCAGCTCACCACTAGCGGGGGCGTGGGAGACCCAGTACTTC. Encoded protein: CASSPLAGAWETQYF. The chain links TRBV18 to TRBJ2-5, with 9 bases fitting TRBD2. CDR1 and CDR2 (germline): KGHSH, LQKENI. V shed 1 base and J 5 bases; nucleotides not matched to a gene: 5. This CDR3 is built from 15 residues. The entire variable domain, with the rest obtained from reference TRBV18 and TRBJ2-5, is as follows: NAGVMQNPRHLVRRRGQEARLRCSPMKGHSHVYWYRQLPEEGLKFMVYLQKENIIDESGMPKERFSAEFPKEGPSILRIQQVVRGDSAAYFCASSPLAGAWETQYFGPGTRLLVL.

The chain combines TRBV4-1 with TRBJ1-3; the D is unclear. The V end was cut by 2 bases, the J end by 0 bases, with 8 bases between. The length of the CDR3 is 15 residues. Per the germline V gene, CDR1 is MGHRA and CDR2 is YSYEKL. The CDR3 bases are TGCGCCAGCAGCCAACTGGGAATCTCTGGAAACACCATATATTTT. It encodes CASSQLGISGNTIYF.

The chain employs TRBV23-1 and TRBJ1-3; D not resolved. TRBV23-1 carries the ORF label, with uncertain function. Trimming cost V 0 bases and J 0 bases, with 9 bases left between them. The CDR3 totals 16 residues. CDR3 bases: TGCGCCAGCAGTCAATCGGCCCCCAGCTCTGGAAACACCATATATTTT. Protein product: CASSQSAPSSGNTIYF.

This chain uses TRBV7-9 with TRBJ2-5; TRBD1 aligns across 8 bases. Germline V CDR1 and CDR2: SEHNR, FQNEAQ (reference sequence). The CDR3 contains 15 residues. Trimming cost V 5 bases and J 9 bases; bases outside gene matches: 14. In DNA, the CDR3 is TGTGCCAGCAGCCGCACGGACAGGGCCAAGAGACCCCAGTACTTC. This gives the protein CASSRTDRAKRPQYF.

V usage is TRBV14 and J usage is TRBJ2-7; D uncertain. V shed 1 base and J shed 0 bases, with 7 bases lying between them. From germline, CDR1 is SGHDN and CDR2 FVKESK. The CDR3 loop spans 14 amino acids. The CDR3 spells CASSQAAFSYEQYF. For the CDR3, the DNA is TGTGCCAGCAGCCAAGCTGCTTTCTCCTACGAGCAGTACTTC.

The J gene is TRBJ1-2, the V gene TRBV6-2 or TRBV6-3; D is undetermined. The CDR3 length is 13 residues. Trimming took 2 bases from V and 1 from J, leaving 5 bases between them. Germline lookup yields CDR1 MNHEY and CDR2 SVGEGT. This chain's CDR3 is CASSYKGNYGYTF. Here the CDR3 DNA reads TGTGCCAGCAGTTACAAGGGTAACTATGGCTACACCTTC.

There are a few counts of this clone. This chain connects TRBV18 to TRBJ1-2, with TRBD1 identical over 7 bases. The germline CDR1 and CDR2 sequences are KGHSH and LQKENI. J lost 2 bases, V lost 3 bases, and 6 bases had no gene match. This CDR3 comprises 15 residues. The CDR3 region has the DNA TGTGCCAGCTCACCGGACAGGTCGCCGAACTATGGCTACACCTTC. Translating it yields CASSPDRSPNYGYTF.